This TCR beta chain was profiled in a study of blood T cell repertoires in COVID-19. Overall study: COVID-19 samples collected from the United States, Italy and Spain covered acute and convalescent phases.

Germline CDR1 is MNHEY and CDR2 is SMNVEV (reference sequence). Trimming cost V 6 bases and J 5 bases; bases outside gene matches: 8. The CDR3 contains 15 residues. Using immunoSEQ multiplex PCR, the repertoire was profiled, and TCRdb retains in-frame clones only, with some absent. The table lists about 150,000 clones, 85% to 90% of them singletons. This chain joins TRBV27 and TRBJ1-5; 9 nucleotides align to TRBD1. The receptor was isolated from a woman aged 40 to 50 with acute or convalescent COVID-19. Sequencing input: peripheral blood. The DNA of the CDR3 is TGTGCCAGCAGAGAAGGGACAGGGTGGGATCAGCCCCAGCATTTT. This codes for CASREGTGWDQPQHF.